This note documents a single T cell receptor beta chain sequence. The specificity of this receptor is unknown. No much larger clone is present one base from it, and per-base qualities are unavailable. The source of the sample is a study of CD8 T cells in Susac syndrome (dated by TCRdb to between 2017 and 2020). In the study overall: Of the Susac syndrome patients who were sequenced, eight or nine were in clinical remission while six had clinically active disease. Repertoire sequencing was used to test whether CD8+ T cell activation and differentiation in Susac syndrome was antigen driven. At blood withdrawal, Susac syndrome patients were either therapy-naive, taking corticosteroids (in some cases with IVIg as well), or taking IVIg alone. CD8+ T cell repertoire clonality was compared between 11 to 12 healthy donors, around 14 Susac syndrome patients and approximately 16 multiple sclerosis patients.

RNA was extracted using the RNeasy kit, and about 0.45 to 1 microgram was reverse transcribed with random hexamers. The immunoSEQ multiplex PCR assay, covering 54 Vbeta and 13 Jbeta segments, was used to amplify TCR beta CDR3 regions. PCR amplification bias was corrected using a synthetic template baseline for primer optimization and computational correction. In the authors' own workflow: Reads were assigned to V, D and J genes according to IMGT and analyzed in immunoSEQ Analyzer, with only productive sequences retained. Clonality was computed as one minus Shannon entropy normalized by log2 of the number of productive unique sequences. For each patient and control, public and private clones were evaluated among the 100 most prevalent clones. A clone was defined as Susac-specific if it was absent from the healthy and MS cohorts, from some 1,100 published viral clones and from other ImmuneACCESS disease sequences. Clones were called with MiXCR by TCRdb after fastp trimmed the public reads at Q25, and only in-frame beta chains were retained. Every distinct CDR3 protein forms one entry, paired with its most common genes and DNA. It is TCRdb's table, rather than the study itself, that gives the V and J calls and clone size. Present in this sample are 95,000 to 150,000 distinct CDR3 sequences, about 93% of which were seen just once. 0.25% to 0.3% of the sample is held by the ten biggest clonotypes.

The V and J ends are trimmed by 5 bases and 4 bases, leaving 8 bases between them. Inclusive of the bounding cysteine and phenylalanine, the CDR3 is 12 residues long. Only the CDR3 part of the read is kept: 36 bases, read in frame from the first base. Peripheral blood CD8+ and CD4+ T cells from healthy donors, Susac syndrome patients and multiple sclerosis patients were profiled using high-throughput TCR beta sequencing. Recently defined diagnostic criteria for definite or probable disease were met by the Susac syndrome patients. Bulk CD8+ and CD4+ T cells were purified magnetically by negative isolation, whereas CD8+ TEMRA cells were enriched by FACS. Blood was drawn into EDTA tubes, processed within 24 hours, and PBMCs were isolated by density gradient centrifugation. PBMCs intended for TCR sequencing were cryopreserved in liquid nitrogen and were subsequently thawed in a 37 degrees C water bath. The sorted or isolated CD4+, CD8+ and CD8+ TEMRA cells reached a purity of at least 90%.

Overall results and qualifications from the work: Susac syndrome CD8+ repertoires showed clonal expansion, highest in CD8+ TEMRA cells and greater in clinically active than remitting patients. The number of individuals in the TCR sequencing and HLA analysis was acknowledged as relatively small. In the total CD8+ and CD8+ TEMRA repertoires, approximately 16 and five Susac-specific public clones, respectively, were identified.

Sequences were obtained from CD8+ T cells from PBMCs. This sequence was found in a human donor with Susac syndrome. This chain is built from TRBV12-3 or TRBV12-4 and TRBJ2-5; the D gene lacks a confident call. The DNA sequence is TGTGCCAGCAGTGATAGTGGAGAGACCCAGTACTTC. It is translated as CASSDSGETQYF.